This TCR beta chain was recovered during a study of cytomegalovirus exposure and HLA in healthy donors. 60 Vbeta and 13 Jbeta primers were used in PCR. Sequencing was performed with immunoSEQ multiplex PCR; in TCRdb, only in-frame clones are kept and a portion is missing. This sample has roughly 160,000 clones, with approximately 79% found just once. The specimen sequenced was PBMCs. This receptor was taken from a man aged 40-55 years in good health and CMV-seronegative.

In nucleotides, the CDR3 is TGTGCCAGCAGCGGAGCGAGACAGGGCGCCACCGGGGAGCTGTTTTTT. Translation: CASSGARQGATGELFF. This sequence joins TRBV7-9 and TRBJ2-2; TRBD1 agrees at 7 bases. J lost 4 bases, V lost 5 bases, and 10 bases had no gene match. CDR3 length: 16 amino acids. Germline-derived CDR1 and CDR2 are SEHNR and FQNEAQ (reference sequence).